These T cell receptor beta chains were read from a single sample in a study of control samples from healthy donors and cancer patients. Clones were sequenced by immunoSEQ multiplex PCR, and TCRdb holds only the in-frame ones, with some missing. The sample includes 210,000 or so clones, roughly nine tenths of them seen just once. The sequencing sample was made of blood. The source is a young man in good health. Both conserved end residues are part of each CDR3. The order of the fields is CDR3 protein, J gene, D gene, CDR3 length, V gene. A D gene is named only where the DNA matches it firmly.

CASSTGAREKLFF TRBJ1-4 - 13 TRBV2
CASSFSGLGNTIYF TRBJ1-3 - 14 TRBV5-5
CASSSRRDTIYF TRBJ1-3 - 12 TRBV5-1
CASSYLKGSWDTEAFF TRBJ1-1 - 16 TRBV6-5
CSARDNYEQYF TRBJ2-7 - 11 TRBV20-1
CASRRPSGSQETQYF TRBJ2-5 - 15 TRBV7-3
CASGPGRDNSPLHF TRBJ1-6 - 14 TRBV12-5
CASSLSGTGDEQYF TRBJ2-7 - 14 TRBV5-1
CASSSTGEANTEAFF TRBJ1-1 TRBD1 15 TRBV18
CASSPSVQAGEGTQYF TRBJ2-3 TRBD2 16 TRBV4-2
CASRTQYSPLHF TRBJ1-6 - 12 TRBV12-3/TRBV12-4
CAWSPPGHYGYTF TRBJ1-2 - 13 TRBV30
CASSPGKNTEAFF TRBJ1-1 - 13 TRBV19
CATSRDKTGNYGYTF TRBJ1-2 - 15 TRBV15
CASKRQENNEQFF TRBJ2-1 - 13 TRBV2
CASSQRFTNEKLFF TRBJ1-4 - 14 TRBV5-4
CATSEQGYQPQHF TRBJ1-5 - 13 TRBV24-1
CASSGTGELFF TRBJ2-2 - 11 TRBV6-5
CASSLILGGTEAFF TRBJ1-1 - 14 TRBV7-8
CASGSGTGSYEQYF TRBJ2-7 TRBD1 14 TRBV5-1
CAISGPAGGYNEQFF TRBJ2-1 TRBD2 15 TRBV10-3
CASSSGVSDTQYF TRBJ2-3 - 13 TRBV7-7
CASSEAYGTASKLIEQFF TRBJ2-1 TRBD1 18 TRBV6-1
CASSSGGREQFF TRBJ2-1 - 12 TRBV12-3/TRBV12-4
CASSLGTSGGLTYNEQFF TRBJ2-1 TRBD2 18 TRBV5-1